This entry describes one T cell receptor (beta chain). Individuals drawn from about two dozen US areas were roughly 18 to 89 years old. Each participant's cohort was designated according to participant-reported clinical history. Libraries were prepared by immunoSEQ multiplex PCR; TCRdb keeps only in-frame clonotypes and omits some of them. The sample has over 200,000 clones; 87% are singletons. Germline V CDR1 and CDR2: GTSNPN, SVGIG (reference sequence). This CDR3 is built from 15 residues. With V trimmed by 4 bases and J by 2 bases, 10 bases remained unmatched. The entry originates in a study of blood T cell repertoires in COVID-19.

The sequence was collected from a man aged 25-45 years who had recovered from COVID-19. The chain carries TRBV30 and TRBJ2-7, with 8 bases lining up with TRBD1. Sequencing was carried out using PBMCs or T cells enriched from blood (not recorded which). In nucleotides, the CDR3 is TGTGCCTGGACCCTAGGACAGGGAAATCCCTACGAGCAGTACTTC. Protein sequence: CAWTLGQGNPYEQYF.